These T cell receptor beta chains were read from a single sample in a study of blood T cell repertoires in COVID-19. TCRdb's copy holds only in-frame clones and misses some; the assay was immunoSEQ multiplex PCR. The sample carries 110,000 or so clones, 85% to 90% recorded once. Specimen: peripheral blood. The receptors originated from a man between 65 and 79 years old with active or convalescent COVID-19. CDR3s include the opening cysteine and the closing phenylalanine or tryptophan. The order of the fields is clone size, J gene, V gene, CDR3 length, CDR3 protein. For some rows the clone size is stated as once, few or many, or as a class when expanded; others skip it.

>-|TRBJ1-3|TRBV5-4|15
CASSLAAGAGNTIYF
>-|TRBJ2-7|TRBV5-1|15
CASSLAKTSSYEQYF
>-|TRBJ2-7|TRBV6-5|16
CASSYSNPGGPYEQYF
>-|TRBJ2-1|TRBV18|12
CASSPPSDEQFF
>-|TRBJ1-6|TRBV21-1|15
CASTPSGQVNSPLHF
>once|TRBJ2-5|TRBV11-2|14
CASSFGTVEETQYF
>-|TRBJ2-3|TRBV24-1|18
CATSPRLAGVQPTDTQYF
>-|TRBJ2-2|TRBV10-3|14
CAISEPRGGGELFF
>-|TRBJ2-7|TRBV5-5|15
CASSLVAGANYEQYF
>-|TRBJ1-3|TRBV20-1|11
CSASYGNTIYF
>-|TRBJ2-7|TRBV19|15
CASSPQTGGSYEQYF
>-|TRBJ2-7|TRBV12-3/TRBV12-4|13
CASSLGQVIEQYF
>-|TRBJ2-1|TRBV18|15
CASSPPGGSYNEQFF
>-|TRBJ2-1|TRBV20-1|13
CSASKTANNEQFF
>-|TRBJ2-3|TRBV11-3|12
CASSRLDDTQYF
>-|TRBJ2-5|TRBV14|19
CASSQALKGAGGGAETQYF
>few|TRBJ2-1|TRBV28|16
CASSSPAGPSYNEQFF
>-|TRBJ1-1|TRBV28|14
CASRPPPVNTEAFF
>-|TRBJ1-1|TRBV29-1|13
CSVEVQMNTEAFF
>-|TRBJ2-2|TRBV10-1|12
CASSERDGELFF
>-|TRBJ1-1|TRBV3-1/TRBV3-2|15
CASSGTGTGGSEAFF
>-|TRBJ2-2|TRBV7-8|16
CASSLAPTSVPGELFF
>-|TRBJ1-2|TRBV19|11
CASSIGRGYTF